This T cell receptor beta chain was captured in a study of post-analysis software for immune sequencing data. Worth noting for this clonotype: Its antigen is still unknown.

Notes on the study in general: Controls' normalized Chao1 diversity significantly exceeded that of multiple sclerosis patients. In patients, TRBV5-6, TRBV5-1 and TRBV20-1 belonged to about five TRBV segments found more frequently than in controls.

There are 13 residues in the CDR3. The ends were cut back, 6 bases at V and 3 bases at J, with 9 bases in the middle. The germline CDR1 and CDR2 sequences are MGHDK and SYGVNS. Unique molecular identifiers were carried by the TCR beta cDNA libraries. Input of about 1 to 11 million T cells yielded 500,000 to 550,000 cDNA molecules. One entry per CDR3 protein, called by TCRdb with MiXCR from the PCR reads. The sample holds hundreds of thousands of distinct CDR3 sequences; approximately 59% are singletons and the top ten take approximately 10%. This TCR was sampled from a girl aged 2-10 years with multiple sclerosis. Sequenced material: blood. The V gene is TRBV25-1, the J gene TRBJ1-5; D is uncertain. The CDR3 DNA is TGTGCCAGCAGGGCAGCTTTCAATCAGCCCCAGCATTTT. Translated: CASRAAFNQPQHF.